The 32 T cell receptor beta chains presented below share a single source sample, sequenced in a study of technical replicates of blood from a few donors. Libraries were prepared by immunoSEQ multiplex PCR; TCRdb keeps only in-frame clonotypes and omits some of them. This table has tens of thousands of clones, more than 85% appearing once. The sequenced sample was T cells isolated from PBMCs. Every receptor here comes from a human donor in good health. Some clones in this sample may be carry-over from other donors' samples.

The gene calls are TRBV7-6 and TRBJ2-7; perhaps TRBD1 as D (5 bases). Trimming left V 3 bases short and J 6 bases short, with 15 bases between. This CDR3 spans 14 amino acids. CDR1 SGHVS and CDR2 FNYEAQ come from the germline V gene. The CDR3 reads CASSFRGTTAEQYF. The CDR3 region has the DNA TGTGCCAGCAGCTTTAGGGGCACGACCGCCGAGCAGTACTTC.

The chain is built from TRBV6-5 and TRBJ1-5, with TRBD1 as a possible D gene (6 bases). Germline V gene sequence: CDR1 MNHEY, CDR2 SVGAGI. The CDR3 loop spans 14 amino acids. V gave up 6 bases and J gave up 7 bases, with 16 bases separating them. Here the CDR3 reads CASSLLTGHQPQHF. As DNA, the CDR3 is TGTGCCAGCAGCCTTCTTACAGGGCACCAGCCCCAGCATTTT.

J is TRBJ2-7 and V is TRBV5-6; no definite D call. The CDR3 has 13 residues. Trimming pared 3 bases from V and 3 bases from J, leaving 10 bases between. Per the germline V gene, CDR1 is SGHDT and CDR2 is YYEEEE. The DNA for the CDR3 is TGTGCCAGCAGCTCCAACACCTTCTACGAGCAGTACTTC. Protein product: CASSSNTFYEQYF.

V usage is TRBV6-5 and J usage is TRBJ2-7, with 7 positions matching TRBD2. The V gene's germline CDR1 is MNHEY and CDR2 SVGAGI. The J segment lost 5 bases and the V segment lost 7 bases, leaving 5 bases of the junction unmatched. CDR3 length: 12 amino acids. In DNA, the CDR3 is TGTGCCAGCACGAGGGGAGGGGACGAGCAGTACTTC. Translated: CASTRGGDEQYF.

The J gene is TRBJ1-3, the V gene TRBV6-6, with a weak D call TRBD1 (6 bases). This CDR3 region has 16 residues. CDR1 MNHNY and CDR2 SVGAGI come from the germline V gene (reference sequence). V gave up 8 bases and J gave up 0 bases, with 17 bases separating them. CDR3 DNA: TGTGCCAGCGCCAGACGAGGGGGGGTCTCTGGAAACACCATATATTTT. It yields the protein CASARRGGVSGNTIYF.

The chain carries TRBV19 and TRBJ1-1, with D maybe TRBD1 (5 bases). The length of the CDR3 is 13 residues. Trimming cost V 5 bases and J 0 bases, with 7 bases left between them. In germline, CDR1 is LNHDA, CDR2 SQIVND (reference sequence). The DNA for the CDR3 is TGTGCCAGTAGTTCAGGGTTGAACACTGAAGCTTTCTTT. Translated: CASSSGLNTEAFF.

The genes are TRBV30 and TRBJ2-1; 8 nucleotides match TRBD2. The CDR3 spans 12 residues. V dropped 5 bases and J dropped 8; count of bases not matched to a gene: 5. The germline V gene encodes CDR1 GTSNPN and CDR2 SVGIG (reference sequence). CDR3 sequence: CAWREGRYEQFF. Written as DNA, the CDR3 is TGTGCCTGGCGGGAGGGCCGGTATGAGCAGTTCTTC.

This clone was picked up one time. This chain uses TRBV27 with TRBJ1-5; TRBD1 matches 9 bases. Germline CDR1 MNHEY, CDR2 SMNVEV (reference sequence). The CDR3 covers 14 residues. The trim removed 5 bases at V and 6 bases at J, leaving 5 bases unmatched. The CDR3 loop is CASSRTGGLQPQHF. As DNA, the CDR3 is TGTGCCAGCAGTAGAACAGGGGGCCTTCAGCCCCAGCATTTT.

V is TRBV4-1 and J is TRBJ1-1, with D perhaps matching TRBD1 (5 bases). The CDR3 is 17 residues long. Germline V lookup: CDR1 MGHRA, CDR2 YSYEKL. Trimming pared 0 bases from V and 4 bases from J, leaving 18 bases between. The DNA for the CDR3 is TGCGCCAGCAGCCAAGAATCCAGGGCGGTGTGGGCCACTGAAGCTTTCTTT. Translating it yields CASSQESRAVWATEAFF.

This clone was counted once. The V call is TRBV18, the J call TRBJ2-6; D is ambiguous. Germline CDR1 reads KGHSH; CDR2 reads LQKENI. The germline V and J ends were trimmed by 3 bases and 0 bases, with 9 bases remaining between them. There are 16 residues in the CDR3. DNA of the CDR3: TGTGCCAGCTCACCCGTTTCAGGCTCTGGGGCCAACGTCCTGACTTTC. Translation: CASSPVSGSGANVLTF.

The V call is TRBV10-1, the J call TRBJ2-3; TRBD2 agrees at 11 bases. The CDR3 sequence is 15 residues long. Germline V gene sequence: CDR1 WNHNN, CDR2 SYGVQD (reference sequence). J lost 5 bases, V lost 1 base, and 2 bases had no gene match. The CDR3: CASSELAGGEDTQYF. Written as DNA, the CDR3 is TGCGCCAGCAGTGAGTTAGCGGGAGGGGAAGATACGCAGTATTTT.

The gene calls are TRBV2 and TRBJ1-4; D is possibly TRBD1 (6 bases). Germline V gene data show CDR1 as SNHLY and CDR2 as FYNNEI. The CDR3 is 14 amino acids. V shed 11 bases and J shed 7 bases, with 20 bases lying between them. CDR3 in DNA: TGTGCCCTGGGGGGGGTCGCAGGGGCTGAAAAACTGTTTTTT. Translated: CALGGVAGAEKLFF.

The J gene is TRBJ1-3, the V gene TRBV9, with 7 positions matching TRBD1. This CDR3 region has 12 residues. With 3 bases clipped from V and 14 bases from J, the junction kept 8 bases outside the gene matches. Germline loops: CDR1 SGDLS, CDR2 YYNGEE. The CDR3 DNA reads TGTGCCAGCAGCGAAACCGACAGGGAGGTATATTTT. It codes for CASSETDREVYF. The variable domain in full, completed from reference TRBV9 and TRBJ1-3, reads DSGVTQTPKHLITATGQRVTLRCSPRSGDLSVYWYQQSLDQGLQFLIQYYNGEERAKGNILERFSAQQFPDLHSELNLSSLELGDSALYFCASSETDREVYFGEGSWLTVV.

V usage is TRBV19 and J usage is TRBJ2-7; 11 positions agree with TRBD2. CDR1 and CDR2 from the germline V gene are LNHDA and SQIVND (reference sequence). The CDR3 is 15 amino acids. The V and J ends lost 3 bases and 4 bases, in that order; junction bases with no gene match: 5. CDR3 protein: CASSMALAGAYEQYF. The CDR3 region has the DNA TGTGCCAGTAGTATGGCACTAGCGGGGGCTTACGAGCAGTACTTC.

The V and J genes are TRBV6-6 and TRBJ1-1; D may be TRBD1 (5 bases). Germline lookup yields CDR1 MNHNY and CDR2 SVGAGI (reference sequence). The CDR3 covers 12 residues. V was pared by 1 base and J by 6 bases, with 6 bases between. The CDR3 nucleotides read TGTGCCAGCAGTTACTGGGGGGCTGAAGCTTTCTTT. The encoded protein is CASSYWGAEAFF.

V gene TRBV30 combines with J gene TRBJ1-5, with 10 bases lining up with TRBD1. Looked up from germline, CDR1 is GTSNPN and CDR2 is SVGIG (reference sequence). This CDR3 comprises 16 residues. With V trimmed by 0 bases and J by 1 base, 3 bases remained unmatched. The CDR3 spells CAWSVLGQGSNQPQHF. CDR3 sequence (DNA): TGTGCCTGGAGTGTACTGGGACAGGGGAGCAATCAGCCCCAGCATTTT.

The V and J genes are TRBV27 and TRBJ2-7, with 13 nucleotides matching TRBD2. The CDR3 sequence is 17 residues long. Germline V lookup: CDR1 MNHEY, CDR2 SMNVEV (reference sequence). With 6 bases clipped from V and 4 bases from J, the junction kept 12 bases outside the gene matches. The CDR3 sequence is CASRATSGRNFGYEQYF. In DNA form, the CDR3 reads TGTGCCAGCAGGGCGACTAGCGGGAGGAACTTTGGATACGAGCAGTACTTC.

V usage is TRBV9 and J usage is TRBJ1-2; 8 bases agree with TRBD1. This CDR3 spans 15 amino acids. The ends lost 9 bases at V and 4 bases at J; junction bases unmatched: 14. Germline lookup yields CDR1 SGDLS and CDR2 YYNGEE. The CDR3 sequence is CANHNDRGISYGYTF. In DNA form, the CDR3 reads TGTGCCAACCACAACGACAGGGGAATAAGCTATGGCTACACCTTC.

The chain recombines TRBV7-9 with TRBJ2-4; unclear D gene. The CDR3 sequence is 16 residues long. V gave up 5 bases and J gave up 3 bases, with 17 bases separating them. Per the germline V gene, CDR1 is SEHNR and CDR2 is FQNEAQ (reference sequence). CDR3 bases: TGTGCCAGCAGCCACCCTCCGAGGCTTTACAAAAACATTCAGTACTTC. This gives the protein CASSHPPRLYKNIQYF.

The rearrangement links TRBV27 to TRBJ2-3; 7 bases align to TRBD2. The ends lost 2 bases at V and 4 bases at J; junction bases unmatched: 9. The CDR3 has 16 amino acids. The germline V gene has CDR1 MNHEY and CDR2 SMNVEV (reference sequence). CDR3 amino acids: CASSLVGGRGSDTQYF. The CDR3 DNA reads as TGTGCCAGCAGTTTAGTAGGCGGGAGAGGGTCAGATACGCAGTATTTT.

This clone was observed once. This sequence joins TRBV5-5 and TRBJ2-2; perhaps TRBD1 as D (6 bases). CDR3 size: 14 residues. Germline lookup yields CDR1 SGHKS and CDR2 YYEKEE (reference sequence). The germline V and J ends were trimmed by 2 bases and 4 bases, with 9 bases remaining between them. The CDR3 sequence: CASSFTGSTGELFF. CDR3 sequence (DNA): TGTGCCAGCAGCTTTACAGGGAGCACCGGGGAGCTGTTTTTT.

V usage is TRBV11-3 and J usage is TRBJ1-1; D is perhaps TRBD1 (5 bases). The germline V gene has CDR1 SGHNT and CDR2 YENEEA. CDR3 length equals 16 residues. Trimming pared 2 bases from V and 1 base from J, leaving 14 bases between. CDR3 sequence: CASSLRLGDGNTEAFF. The CDR3 DNA sequence: TGTGCCAGCAGCTTACGGTTAGGGGATGGGAACACTGAAGCTTTCTTT.

The chain is built from TRBV7-9 and TRBJ1-3; 8 positions agree with TRBD1. The CDR3 extends over 18 amino acids. V gave up 5 bases and J gave up 2 bases; unmatched junction bases: 14. Germline loops: CDR1 SEHNR, CDR2 FQNEAQ (reference sequence). The CDR3 nucleotides read TGTGCCAGCAGCCTCCGGGACAGGCTCATAGTCGCTGGAAACACCATATATTTT. Its protein product is CASSLRDRLIVAGNTIYF.

The V and J genes are TRBV11-3 and TRBJ1-2, with a possible D match to TRBD1 (6 bases). The CDR3 totals 13 residues. V was shortened by 2 bases and J by 4 bases, with 8 bases between the two germline ends. Per germline, CDR1 SGHNT and CDR2 YENEEA. CDR3 loop: CASSLTGIYGYTF. CDR3 in DNA: TGTGCCAGCAGCTTAACAGGGATCTATGGCTACACCTTC.

The V call is TRBV29-1, the J call TRBJ2-3; possibly TRBD2 for D (6 bases). The germline V gene encodes CDR1 SQVTM and CDR2 ANQGSEA. This CDR3 region has 13 residues. V was pared by 3 bases and J by 2 bases, with 9 bases between. The CDR3 region is CSVERDFTDTQYF. CDR3 in DNA: TGCAGCGTTGAGCGGGATTTCACAGATACGCAGTATTTT.

The chain carries TRBV14 and TRBJ1-5; TRBD1 might be the D (6 bases). Trimming shortened V by 10 bases and J by 6 bases, and 10 bases separated the two germline ends. This CDR3 region has 11 residues. CDR1 is SGHDN, CDR2 FVKESK, per germline. The CDR3 protein is CAMNRVQPQHF. Written as DNA, the CDR3 is TGTGCCATGAACAGGGTTCAGCCCCAGCATTTT.

The chain is built from TRBV6-5 and TRBJ1-2; possibly TRBD1 for D (5 bases). V gave up 6 bases and J gave up 10 bases, with 15 bases separating them. Germline CDR1 reads MNHEY; CDR2 reads SVGAGI. CDR3 length: 12 amino acids. The CDR3 here is CASRGPTRTYTF. The DNA for the CDR3 is TGTGCCAGCAGGGGGCCAACGAGGACCTACACCTTC.

The chain couples TRBV19 to TRBJ1-2; 8 bases fit TRBD1. This CDR3 comprises 15 residues. The germline V gene has CDR1 LNHDA and CDR2 SQIVND (reference sequence). V dropped 5 bases and J dropped 2; count of bases not matched to a gene: 7. DNA for the CDR3: TGTGCCAGTAGTGACAGGGGCCTTCCGAACTATGGCTACACCTTC. It yields the protein CASSDRGLPNYGYTF.

Concerning this clone: At the DNA level, this CDR3 is encoded by other sequences in the same sample as well. The chain carries TRBV5-1 and TRBJ1-1; TRBD1 matches at 8 bases. V trimming: 0 bases; J trimming: 5 bases; junction bases outside the gene matches: 3. The CDR3 consists of 14 residues. Germline V gene lookup returns CDR1 SGHRS and CDR2 YFSETQ. The CDR3 sequence is CASSLAGGYTEAFF. For the CDR3, the DNA is TGCGCCAGCAGCTTGGCAGGGGGCTATACTGAAGCTTTCTTT.

V usage is TRBV10-1 and J usage is TRBJ2-1; 10 bases are shared with TRBD2. The germline V gene has CDR1 WNHNN and CDR2 SYGVQD (reference sequence). The CDR3 totals 15 residues. V was clipped by 0 bases and J by 10 bases; unmatched bases: 6. The CDR3 spells CASSESLAGVEEQFF. DNA for the CDR3: TGCGCCAGCAGTGAGTCGCTAGCGGGAGTAGAAGAGCAGTTCTTC.

The rearrangement uses TRBV6-6 and TRBJ2-7; the D is unclear. Trimming left V 5 bases short and J 2 bases short, with 7 bases between. There are 12 residues in the CDR3. Germline V gene lookup returns CDR1 MNHNY and CDR2 SVGAGI (reference sequence). CDR3 sequence: CASSRNTYEQYF. CDR3 nucleotides: TGTGCCAGCAGTAGAAACACCTACGAGCAGTACTTC.

The chain employs TRBV18 and TRBJ2-5; D perhaps matches TRBD2 (5 bases). CDR1 and CDR2 from the germline V gene are KGHSH and LQKENI. This CDR3 is built from 13 residues. The V and J ends lost 4 bases and 5 bases respectively, with 11 bases between them. CDR3 amino acids: CASSLPGKETQYF. The CDR3 DNA sequence: TGTGCCAGCTCACTTCCCGGGAAGGAGACCCAGTACTTC.